This TCR beta chain was documented in a study of cytomegalovirus exposure and HLA in healthy donors. Study overall: A prior analysis found 117 million unique TCR beta sequences from approximately 190 million T cells.

The germline V gene encodes CDR1 SNHLY and CDR2 FYNNEI. The CDR3 extends over 13 amino acids. Trimming took off 7 bases at V and 7 bases at J, with 14 bases between the two ends. Both 60 Vbeta primers and 13 Jbeta primers went into the PCR. Sequenced by immunoSEQ multiplex PCR; TCRdb stores in-frame clones only, minus some. The profile covers about 150,000 clones, with approximately 71% appearing a single time and 10% to 12% taken by the ten largest. The chain has TRBV2 and TRBJ1-5; D remains ambiguous. The TCR comes from a young man in good health and CMV-seropositive. The sample taken for sequencing was PBMCs. This chain's CDR3 is CASTSGRGQPQHF. In DNA, the CDR3 is TGTGCCAGCACTAGCGGCCGCGGCCAGCCCCAGCATTTT.